This T cell receptor (beta chain) emerged from a study of blood T cell repertoires in COVID-19. At the level of the study: From T cells, B-cell-depleted T cells, or PBMCs came the material, which was cDNA or gDNA.

As processed by the authors: Reference gene primer amplification gave estimated nucleated cell counts. Repertoires were generated with immunoSEQ multiplex PCR, while TCRdb's copy carries only in-frame clones and drops some. V and J calls and clone size are those listed in that table; D and trimming were worked out from the DNA. The sample lists 200,000 to 250,000 clones, more than 85% occurring once. Cohort 3 donors counted as recovered after two negative PCRs, clearance, or resolved symptoms. The V and J ends lost 7 bases and 11 bases respectively, with 11 bases between them. The CDR3 has 11 amino acids. In germline, CDR1 is SNHLY, CDR2 FYNNEI.

The sequencing input was PBMCs or T cells enriched from blood (not recorded which). V is TRBV2 and J is TRBJ1-4; no clear D gene. The source of this sequence is a woman in her 30s who had recovered from COVID-19. The CDR3 DNA is TGTGCCAGCACCAGAGACGGGAAACTGTTTTTT. Its translation: CASTRDGKLFF.